The subject of this entry is one T cell receptor (beta chain). The CDR3 has 16 residues. Germline CDR1 reads SQVTM; CDR2 reads ANQGSEA. TCRdb reanalyzed the 5' RACE reads, giving one entry per CDR3 protein sequence and no DNA. This sample contains over 350,000 distinct CDR3 sequences. This entry belongs to a study of T cells expressing NK-cell markers. The source material was blood T cells: a sorted CD56 or NKG2C T cell subset, CD4+ or CD8+ T cells, or bulk PBMC T cells (not recorded which). The TCR originated in a woman in her 50s in good health. The chain is built from TRBV29-1 and TRBJ2-1; TCRdb's D call of TRBD2 is untestable without DNA. The CDR3 region is CSVLGTSGSSYNEQFF.